Each of the 7 T cell receptor beta chains below was sequenced from the same sample in a study of T cells after yellow fever vaccination. TCRdb re-called the 5' RACE reads with MiXCR, one entry per CDR3 protein. The sample includes hundreds of thousands of distinct CDR3 sequences, around 20% of them seen just once. This material consisted of PBMCs, taken before the yellow fever booster vaccination. The receptors come from a man aged 18 to 29 who received the YFV17D yellow fever vaccine.

This chain links TRBV28 with TRBJ1-2, with 9 bases that match TRBD1. The V segment lost 3 bases and the J segment 4 bases; nucleotides outside the gene matches: 24. CDR1 and CDR2 (germline): MDHEN, SYDVKM. This CDR3 comprises 21 residues. The CDR3 region has the DNA TGTGCCAGCAGTTTCATCGTCGTTGAGTCGTTGAACAGGGGGCTGCCCTATGGCTACACCTTC. This encodes CASSFIVVESLNRGLPYGYTF.

The gene calls are TRBV4-3 and TRBJ1-3; perhaps TRBD1 as D (6 bases). The CDR3 runs to 16 residues. Germline V gene sequence: CDR1 LGHNA, CDR2 YSLEER. Trimming pared 4 bases from V and 2 bases from J, leaving 15 bases between. This chain's CDR3 is CASSPDPGVPGNTIYF. CDR3 nucleotides: TGCGCCAGCAGCCCTGACCCAGGGGTCCCTGGAAACACCATATATTTT.

This clonotype was counted ten times or more. This chain connects TRBV2 to TRBJ1-5; TRBD1 matches at 8 bases. V shed 2 bases and J 11 bases; nucleotides not matched to a gene: 11. In germline, CDR1 is SNHLY, CDR2 FYNNEI. The CDR3 totals 15 residues. In DNA, the CDR3 is TGTGCCAGCAGTGAATGGGAGACAGGGGCCTCTACCCAGCATTTT. Its protein is CASSEWETGASTQHF.

Only a few counts were recorded for this clonotype. The V call is TRBV6-5, the J call TRBJ1-2, with 8 nucleotides matching TRBD1. The CDR3 sequence is 12 residues long. Trimming cost V 7 bases and J 7 bases; bases outside gene matches: 5. The germline gives CDR1 MNHEY, CDR2 SVGAGI. The CDR3 nucleotides are TGTGCCAGCATTGGACAGGGTGGTGGCTACACCTTC. This encodes CASIGQGGGYTF.

This clonotype has a count of ten or more. This CDR3 reads CATYPGTGGETQYF. CDR3 bases: TGTGCCACGTATCCCGGGACAGGGGGAGAGACCCAGTACTTC. The genes are TRBV5-5 and TRBJ2-5, with 11 bases that match TRBD1. There are 14 residues in the CDR3. Germline V gene data show CDR1 as SGHKS and CDR2 as YYEKEE (reference sequence). The V and J ends lost 9 bases and 4 bases, in that order; junction bases with no gene match: 8.

CDR3 in amino acids: CSARPGGVETQYF. The CDR3 DNA sequence: TGCAGTGCTAGGCCAGGGGGAGTGGAGACCCAGTACTTC. This chain links TRBV20-1 with TRBJ2-5, with TRBD1 matching 7 bases. Germline CDR1 DFQATT, CDR2 SNEGSKA (reference sequence). With V trimmed by 3 bases and J by 5 bases, 6 bases remained unmatched. The CDR3 runs to 13 residues.

The chain's CDR3 is CASSPGRGVSTDTQYF. The CDR3 DNA sequence: TGTGCCAGCAGTCCGGGAAGGGGGGTAAGCACAGATACGCAGTATTTT. This chain connects TRBV6-5 to TRBJ2-3; either TRBD1 or TRBD2 may supply D (6 bases each). Germline loops: CDR1 MNHEY, CDR2 SVGAGI. The CDR3 has 16 amino acids. V lost 5 bases to trimming and J lost 0 bases, with 15 bases between them.